This T cell receptor (beta chain) is from a study of CD8 T cells in ankylosing spondylitis. With molecular barcodes, quantitative 5'-RACE was used to make the TCR beta libraries. TCRdb reprocessed the 5' RACE reads via MiXCR and lists one record per CDR3 protein. Among approximately 250,000 distinct CDR3 sequences, approximately 24% were seen once, and the ten largest hold approximately 0.61%. Germline V gives CDR1 LGHNA, CDR2 YNFKEQ. CDR3 length: 16 residues. The V gene lost 2 bases and the J gene lost 6 bases, with 16 bases spanning the gap. Study findings and constraints: Characteristic, it appeared, of ankylosing spondylitis blood was a TCR beta motif of 7 or 8 highly homologous variants. Significantly higher representation of disease-linked clones was reported for matched ankylosing spondylitis synovial fluid. Within peripheral blood, clones linked to disease were CD8+ and relatively rare.

This clonotype was observed at least ten times. Its matching antigen is unknown. The TCR originated in a male donor with ankylosing spondylitis or in good health (not recorded which). The chain carries TRBV4-2 and TRBJ2-2; D tentatively reads TRBD1 or TRBD2 (5 bases each). Sequenced material: blood, either unsorted or a sorted T cell fraction (not recorded which). The CDR3 DNA follows: TGTGCCAGCAGCCAACCCCCGGGGCGCGGCTCCGGGGAGCTGTTTTTT. The encoded protein is CASSQPPGRGSGELFF.